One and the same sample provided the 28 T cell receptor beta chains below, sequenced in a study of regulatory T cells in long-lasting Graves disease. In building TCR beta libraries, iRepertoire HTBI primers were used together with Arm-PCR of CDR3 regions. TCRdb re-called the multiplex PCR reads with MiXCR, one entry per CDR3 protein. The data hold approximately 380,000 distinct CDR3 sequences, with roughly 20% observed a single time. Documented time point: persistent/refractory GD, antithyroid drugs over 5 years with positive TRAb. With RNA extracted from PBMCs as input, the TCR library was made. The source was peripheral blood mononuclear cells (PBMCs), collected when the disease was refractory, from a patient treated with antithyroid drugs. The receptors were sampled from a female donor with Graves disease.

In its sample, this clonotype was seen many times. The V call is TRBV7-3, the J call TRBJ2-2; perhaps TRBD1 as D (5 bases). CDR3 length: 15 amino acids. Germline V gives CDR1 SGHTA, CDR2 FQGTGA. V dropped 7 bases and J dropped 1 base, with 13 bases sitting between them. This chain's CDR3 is CASNIQGENTGELFF. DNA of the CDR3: TGTGCCAGCAACATACAAGGGGAGAACACCGGGGAGCTGTTTTTT.

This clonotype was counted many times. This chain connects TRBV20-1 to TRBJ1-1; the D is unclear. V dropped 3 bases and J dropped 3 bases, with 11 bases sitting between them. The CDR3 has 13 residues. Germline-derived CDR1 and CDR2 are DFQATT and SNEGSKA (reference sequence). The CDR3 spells CSASGDRDTEAFF. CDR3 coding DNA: TGCAGTGCTAGTGGGGATAGGGACACTGAAGCTTTCTTT.

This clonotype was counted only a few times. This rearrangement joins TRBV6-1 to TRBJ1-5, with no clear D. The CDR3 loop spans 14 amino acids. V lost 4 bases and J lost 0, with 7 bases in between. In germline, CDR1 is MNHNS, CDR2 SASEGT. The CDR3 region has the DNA TGTGCCAGCAGTGCAGAAGATAGCAATCAGCCCCAGCATTTT. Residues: CASSAEDSNQPQHF.

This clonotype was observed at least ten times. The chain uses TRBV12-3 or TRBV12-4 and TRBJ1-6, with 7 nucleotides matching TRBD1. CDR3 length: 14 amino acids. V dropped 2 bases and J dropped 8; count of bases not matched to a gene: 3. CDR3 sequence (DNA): TGTGCCAGCAGTTTAAGGGGGCGAGATTCACCCCTCCACTTT. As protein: CASSLRGRDSPLHF.

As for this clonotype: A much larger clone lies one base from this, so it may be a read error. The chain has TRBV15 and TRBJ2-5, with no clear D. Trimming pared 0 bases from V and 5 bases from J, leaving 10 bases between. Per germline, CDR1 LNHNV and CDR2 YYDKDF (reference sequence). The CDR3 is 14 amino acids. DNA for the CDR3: TGTGCCACCAGCAGAGATGTAGCAGGCGAGACCCAGTACTTC. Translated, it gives CATSRDVAGETQYF. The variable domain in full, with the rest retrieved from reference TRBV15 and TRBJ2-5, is DAMVIQNPRYQVTQFGKPVTLSCSQTLNHNVMYWYQQKSSQAPKLLFHYYDKDFNNEADTPDNFQSRRPNTSFCFLDIRSPGLGDTAMYLCATSRDVAGETQYFGPGTRLLVL.

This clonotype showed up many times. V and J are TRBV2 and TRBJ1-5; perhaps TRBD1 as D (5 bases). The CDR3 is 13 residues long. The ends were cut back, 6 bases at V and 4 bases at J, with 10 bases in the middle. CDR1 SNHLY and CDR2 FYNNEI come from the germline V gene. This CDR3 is CASRRDGNQPQHF. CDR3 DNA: TGTGCCAGCAGACGGGACGGTAATCAGCCCCAGCATTTT. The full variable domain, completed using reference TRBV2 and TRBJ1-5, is EPEVTQTPSHQVTQMGQEVILRCVPISNHLYFYWYRQILGQKVEFLVSFYNNEISEKSEIFDDQFSVERPDGSNFTLKIRSTKLEDSAMYFCASRRDGNQPQHFGDGTRLSIL.

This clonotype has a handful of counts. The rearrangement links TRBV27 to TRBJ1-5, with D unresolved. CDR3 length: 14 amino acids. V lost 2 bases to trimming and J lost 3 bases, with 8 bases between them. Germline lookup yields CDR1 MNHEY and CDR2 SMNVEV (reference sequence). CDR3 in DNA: TGTGCCAGCAGTTTAGCCCGAACCAATCAGCCCCAGCATTTT. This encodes CASSLARTNQPQHF.

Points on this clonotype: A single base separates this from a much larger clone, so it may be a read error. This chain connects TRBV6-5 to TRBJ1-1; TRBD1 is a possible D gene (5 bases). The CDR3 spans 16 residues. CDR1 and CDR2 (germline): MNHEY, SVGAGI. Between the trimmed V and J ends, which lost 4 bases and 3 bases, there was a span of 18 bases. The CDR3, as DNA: TGTGCCAGCAGTTGCCGAGGGGTCCGGGGGGACACTGAAGCTTTCTTT. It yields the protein CASSCRGVRGDTEAFF.

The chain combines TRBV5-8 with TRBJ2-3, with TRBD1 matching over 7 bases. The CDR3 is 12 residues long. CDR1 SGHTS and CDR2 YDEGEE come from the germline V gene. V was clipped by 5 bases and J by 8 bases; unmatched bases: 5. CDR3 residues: CASSWGQLTQYF. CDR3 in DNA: TGTGCCAGCAGTTGGGGACAGCTTACGCAGTATTTT.

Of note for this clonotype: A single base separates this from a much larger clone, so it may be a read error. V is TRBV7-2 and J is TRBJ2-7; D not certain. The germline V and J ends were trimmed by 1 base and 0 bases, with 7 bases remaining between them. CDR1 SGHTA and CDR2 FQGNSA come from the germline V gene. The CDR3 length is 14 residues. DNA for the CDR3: TGTGCCAGCAGCTTAGATCAGAGCTCCTACGAGCAGTACTTC. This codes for CASSLDQSSYEQYF.

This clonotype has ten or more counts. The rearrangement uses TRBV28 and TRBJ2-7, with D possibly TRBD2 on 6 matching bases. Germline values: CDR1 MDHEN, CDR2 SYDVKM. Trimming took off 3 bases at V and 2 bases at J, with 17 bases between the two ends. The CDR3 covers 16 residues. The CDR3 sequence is CASSFGGANTAYEQYF. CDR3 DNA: TGTGCCAGCAGTTTTGGAGGGGCCAATACCGCCTACGAGCAGTACTTC. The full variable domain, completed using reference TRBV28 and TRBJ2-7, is DVKVTQSSRYLVKRTGEKVFLECVQDMDHENMFWYRQDPGLGLRLIYFSYDVKMKEKGDIPEGYSVSREKKERFSLILESASTNQTSMYLCASSFGGANTAYEQYFGPGTRLTVT.

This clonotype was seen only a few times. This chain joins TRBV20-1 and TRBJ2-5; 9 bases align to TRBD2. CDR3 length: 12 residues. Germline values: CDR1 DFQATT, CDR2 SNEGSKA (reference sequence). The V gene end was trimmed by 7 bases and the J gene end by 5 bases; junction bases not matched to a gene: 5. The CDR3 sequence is CSVASGRETQYF. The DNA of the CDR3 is TGCAGTGTAGCGAGCGGGAGGGAGACCCAGTACTTC.

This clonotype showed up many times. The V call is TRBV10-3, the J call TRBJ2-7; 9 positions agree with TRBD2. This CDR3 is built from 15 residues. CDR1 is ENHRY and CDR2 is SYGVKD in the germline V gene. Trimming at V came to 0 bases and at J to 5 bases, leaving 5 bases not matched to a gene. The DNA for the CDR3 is TGTGCCATCAGTGAGTCGTCCGGGACTAGCAACGAGCAGTACTTC. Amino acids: CAISESSGTSNEQYF.

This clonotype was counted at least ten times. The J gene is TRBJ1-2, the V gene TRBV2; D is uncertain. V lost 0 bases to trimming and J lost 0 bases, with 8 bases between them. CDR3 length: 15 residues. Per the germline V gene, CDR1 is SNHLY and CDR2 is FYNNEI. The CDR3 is CASSEAAGANYGYTF. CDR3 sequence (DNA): TGTGCCAGCAGTGAAGCGGCCGGAGCTAACTATGGCTACACCTTC.

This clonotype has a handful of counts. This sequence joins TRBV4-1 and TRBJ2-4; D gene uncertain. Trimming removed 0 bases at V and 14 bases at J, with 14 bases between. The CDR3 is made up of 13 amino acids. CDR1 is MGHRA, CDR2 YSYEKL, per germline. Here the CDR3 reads CASSQDGGRREYF. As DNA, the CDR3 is TGCGCCAGCAGCCAAGATGGTGGGCGACGGGAGTACTTC.

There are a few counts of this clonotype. The CDR3 DNA reads TGCGCCAGCAGCTTCGGACTAGCGGGAGATTCTAACAATGAGCAGTTCTTC. Its protein is CASSFGLAGDSNNEQFF. The chain combines TRBV5-1 with TRBJ2-1; 13 positions agree with TRBD2. The CDR3 consists of 17 residues. Germline V gene lookup returns CDR1 SGHRS and CDR2 YFSETQ. Trimming cost V 2 bases and J 5 bases; bases outside gene matches: 7.

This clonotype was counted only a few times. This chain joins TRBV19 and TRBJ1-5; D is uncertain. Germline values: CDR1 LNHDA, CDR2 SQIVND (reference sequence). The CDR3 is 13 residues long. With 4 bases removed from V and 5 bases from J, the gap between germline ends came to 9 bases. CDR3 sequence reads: CASSTTWDQPQHF. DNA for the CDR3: TGTGCCAGTAGTACCACTTGGGATCAGCCCCAGCATTTT.

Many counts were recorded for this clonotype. The CDR3 DNA reads TGTGCCAGCAGTTATCAGGACGGGAGCTCCTACGAGCAGTACTTC. Amino acids: CASSYQDGSSYEQYF. The chain employs TRBV6-5 and TRBJ2-7, with D possibly matching TRBD2 (6 bases). The V gene's germline CDR1 is MNHEY and CDR2 SVGAGI. The CDR3 spans 15 residues. V was clipped by 3 bases and J by 0 bases, with 12 bases between them.

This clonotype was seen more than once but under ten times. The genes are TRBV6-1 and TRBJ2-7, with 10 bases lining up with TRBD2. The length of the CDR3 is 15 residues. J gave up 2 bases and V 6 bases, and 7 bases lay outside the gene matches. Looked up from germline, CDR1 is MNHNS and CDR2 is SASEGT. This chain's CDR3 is CASRRLAGDPYEQYF. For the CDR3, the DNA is TGTGCCAGCAGGAGACTAGCGGGCGATCCCTACGAGCAGTACTTC.

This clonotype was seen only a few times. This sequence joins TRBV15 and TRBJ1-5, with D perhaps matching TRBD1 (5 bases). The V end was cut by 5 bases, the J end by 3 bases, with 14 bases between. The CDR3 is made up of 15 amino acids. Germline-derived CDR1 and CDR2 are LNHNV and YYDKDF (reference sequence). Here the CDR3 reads CATSLMGQSNQPQHF. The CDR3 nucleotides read TGTGCCACCAGCCTAATGGGGCAGTCCAATCAGCCCCAGCATTTT.

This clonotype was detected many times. The CDR3 here is CASSPNLGQPQNQPQHF. CDR3 coding DNA: TGTGCCAGCAGTCCGAATCTGGGACAGCCTCAAAATCAGCCCCAGCATTTT. The chain uses TRBV28 and TRBJ1-5, with 7 bases identical to TRBD1. With 5 bases clipped from V and 4 bases from J, the junction kept 14 bases outside the gene matches. Germline V gene lookup returns CDR1 MDHEN and CDR2 SYDVKM. The CDR3 loop spans 17 amino acids. The complete variable domain, with remaining parts taken from reference TRBV28 and TRBJ1-5, reads DVKVTQSSRYLVKRTGEKVFLECVQDMDHENMFWYRQDPGLGLRLIYFSYDVKMKEKGDIPEGYSVSREKKERFSLILESASTNQTSMYLCASSPNLGQPQNQPQHFGDGTRLSIL.

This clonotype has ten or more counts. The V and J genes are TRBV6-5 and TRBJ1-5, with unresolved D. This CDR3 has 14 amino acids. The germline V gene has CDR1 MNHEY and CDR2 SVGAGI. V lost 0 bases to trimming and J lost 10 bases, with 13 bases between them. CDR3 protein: CASSYSGNVAPQHF. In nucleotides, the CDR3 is TGTGCCAGCAGTTACTCGGGTAACGTAGCACCCCAGCATTTT.

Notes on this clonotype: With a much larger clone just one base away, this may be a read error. The CDR3 DNA sequence: TGTGCCAGCTCTCTCCGGGACAGAAATTCACCCTTCCACTTT. Encoded protein: CASSLRDRNSPFHF. The rearrangement links TRBV18 to TRBJ1-6, with TRBD1 matching 7 bases. This CDR3 has 14 amino acids. Germline V gene data show CDR1 as KGHSH and CDR2 as LQKENI.

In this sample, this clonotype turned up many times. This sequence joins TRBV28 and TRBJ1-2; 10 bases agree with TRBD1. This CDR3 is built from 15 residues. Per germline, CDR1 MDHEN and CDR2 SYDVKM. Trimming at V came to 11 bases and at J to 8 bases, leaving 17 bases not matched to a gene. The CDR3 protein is CAATSGDRGERGYTF. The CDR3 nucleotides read TGTGCCGCTACCAGTGGGGACAGGGGAGAGAGGGGCTACACCTTC.

CDR3 DNA: TGTGCCAGCAGAACAGGGGACACTGAAGCTTTCTTT. Protein product: CASRTGDTEAFF. The chain is built from TRBV25-1 and TRBJ1-1, with 7 bases fitting TRBD1. Germline V CDR1 and CDR2: MGHDK, SYGVNS. The CDR3 covers 12 residues. Losses at the gene ends were 6 bases for V and 3 bases for J; bases not matched to a gene: 1.

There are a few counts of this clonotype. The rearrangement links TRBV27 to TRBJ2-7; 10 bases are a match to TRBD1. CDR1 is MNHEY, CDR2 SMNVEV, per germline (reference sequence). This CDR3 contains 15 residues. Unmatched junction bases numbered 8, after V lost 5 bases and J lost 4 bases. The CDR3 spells CASSPTGTGVYEQYF. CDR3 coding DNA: TGTGCCAGCAGTCCTACCGGGACAGGGGTGTACGAGCAGTACTTC.

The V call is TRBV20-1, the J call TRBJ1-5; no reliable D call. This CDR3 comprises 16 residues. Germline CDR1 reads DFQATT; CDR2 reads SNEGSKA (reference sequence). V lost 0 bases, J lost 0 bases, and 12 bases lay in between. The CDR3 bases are TGCAGTGCTAGAGATTTTTCTGGGGATAGCAATCAGCCCCAGCATTTT. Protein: CSARDFSGDSNQPQHF.

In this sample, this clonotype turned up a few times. CDR3 in amino acids: CSAQTGGGYEQYF. Here the CDR3 DNA reads TGCAGCGCCCAGACAGGGGGCGGCTACGAGCAGTACTTC. The chain joins TRBV29-1 to TRBJ2-7; 10 positions agree with TRBD1. This CDR3 comprises 13 residues. The germline V gene encodes CDR1 SQVTM and CDR2 ANQGSEA. J gave up 3 bases and V 7 bases, and 6 bases lay outside the gene matches.